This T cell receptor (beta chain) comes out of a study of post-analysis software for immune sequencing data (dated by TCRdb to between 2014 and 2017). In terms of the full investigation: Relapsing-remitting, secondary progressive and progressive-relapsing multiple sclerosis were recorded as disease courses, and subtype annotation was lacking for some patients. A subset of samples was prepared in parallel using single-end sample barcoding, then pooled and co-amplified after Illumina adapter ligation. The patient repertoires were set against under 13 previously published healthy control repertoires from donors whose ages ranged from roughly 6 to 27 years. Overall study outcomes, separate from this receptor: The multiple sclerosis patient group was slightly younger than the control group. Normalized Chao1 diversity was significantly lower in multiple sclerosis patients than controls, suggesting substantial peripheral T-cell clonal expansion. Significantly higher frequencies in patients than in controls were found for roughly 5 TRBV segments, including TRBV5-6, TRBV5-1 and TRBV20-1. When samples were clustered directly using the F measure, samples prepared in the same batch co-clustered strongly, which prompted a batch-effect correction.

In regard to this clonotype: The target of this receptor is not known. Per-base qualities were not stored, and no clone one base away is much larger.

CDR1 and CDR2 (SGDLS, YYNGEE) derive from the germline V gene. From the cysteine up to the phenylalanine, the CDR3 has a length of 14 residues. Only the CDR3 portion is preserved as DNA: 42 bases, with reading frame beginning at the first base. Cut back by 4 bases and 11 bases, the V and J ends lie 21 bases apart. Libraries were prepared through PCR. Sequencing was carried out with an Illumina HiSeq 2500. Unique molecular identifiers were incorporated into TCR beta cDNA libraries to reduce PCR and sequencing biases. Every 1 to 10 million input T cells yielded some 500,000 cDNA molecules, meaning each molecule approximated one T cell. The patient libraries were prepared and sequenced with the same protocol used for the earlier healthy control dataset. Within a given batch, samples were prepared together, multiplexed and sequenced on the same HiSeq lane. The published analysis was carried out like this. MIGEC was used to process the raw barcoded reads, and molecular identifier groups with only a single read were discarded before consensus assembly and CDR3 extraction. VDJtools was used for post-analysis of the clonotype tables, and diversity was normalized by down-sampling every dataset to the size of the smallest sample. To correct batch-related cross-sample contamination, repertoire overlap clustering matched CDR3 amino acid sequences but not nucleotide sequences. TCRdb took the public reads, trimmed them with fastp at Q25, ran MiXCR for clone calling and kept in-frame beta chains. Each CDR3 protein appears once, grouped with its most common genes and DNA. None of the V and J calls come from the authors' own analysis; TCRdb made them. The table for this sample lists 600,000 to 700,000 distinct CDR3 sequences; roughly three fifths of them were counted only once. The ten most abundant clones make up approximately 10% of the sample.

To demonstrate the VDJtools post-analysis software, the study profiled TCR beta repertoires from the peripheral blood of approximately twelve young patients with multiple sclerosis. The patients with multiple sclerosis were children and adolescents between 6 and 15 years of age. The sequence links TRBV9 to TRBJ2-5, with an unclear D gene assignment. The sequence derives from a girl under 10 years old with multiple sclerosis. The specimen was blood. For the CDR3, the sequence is CASSPFPATDTQYF. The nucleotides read TGTGCCAGCAGCCCGTTCCCAGCCACAGATACGCAGTACTTC. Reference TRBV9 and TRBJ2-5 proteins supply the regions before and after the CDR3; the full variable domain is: DSGVTQTPKHLITATGQRVTLRCSPRSGDLSVYWYQQSLDQGLQFLIQYYNGEERAKGNILERFSAQQFPDLHSELNLSSLELGDSALYFCASSPFPATDTQYFGPGTRLLVL.